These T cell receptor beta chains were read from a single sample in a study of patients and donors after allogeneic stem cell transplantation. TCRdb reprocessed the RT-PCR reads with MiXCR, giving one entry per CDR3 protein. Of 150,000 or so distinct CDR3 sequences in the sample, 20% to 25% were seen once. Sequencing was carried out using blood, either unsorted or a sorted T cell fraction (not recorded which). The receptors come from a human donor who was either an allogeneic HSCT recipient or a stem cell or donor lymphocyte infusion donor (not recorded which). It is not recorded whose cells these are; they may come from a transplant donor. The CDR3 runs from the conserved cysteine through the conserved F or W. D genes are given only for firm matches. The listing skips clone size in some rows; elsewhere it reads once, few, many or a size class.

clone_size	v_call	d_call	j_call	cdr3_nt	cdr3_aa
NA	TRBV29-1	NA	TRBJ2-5	TGCAGCGTGCGGGGACAGCCAGGGAGGGAGACCCAGTACTTC	CSVRGQPGRETQYF
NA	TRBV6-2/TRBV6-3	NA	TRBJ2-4	TGTGCCAGCAGTTACAGGGTGGCCAAAAACATTCAGTACTTC	CASSYRVAKNIQYF
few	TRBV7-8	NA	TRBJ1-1	TGTGCCAGCTGTCAGGGGCTTTACACTGAAGCTTTCTTT	CASCQGLYTEAFF
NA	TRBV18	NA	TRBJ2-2	TGTGCCAGCTCACCTCTACAGGGGAACACCGGGGAGCTGTTTTTT	CASSPLQGNTGELFF
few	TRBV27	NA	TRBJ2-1	TGTGCCAGCAGTTTTCCGGACCACAATGAGCAGTTCTTC	CASSFPDHNEQFF
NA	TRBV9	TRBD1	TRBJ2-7	TGTGCCAGCAGCGTAGCAGGGGGAGTGGGCGAGCAGTACTTC	CASSVAGGVGEQYF
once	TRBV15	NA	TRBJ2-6	TGTGCCACCAGCGGCGACCAGGGAGGGGCCAACGTCCTGACTTTC	CATSGDQGGANVLTF
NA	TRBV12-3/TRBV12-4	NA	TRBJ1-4	TGTGCCAGCAACCTAGGGGCAGATAATGAAAAACTGTTTTTT	CASNLGADNEKLFF
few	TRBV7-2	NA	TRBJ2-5	TGTGCCAGCAGCTTAAGTCTAGCATCTCGCGAGACCCAGTACTTC	CASSLSLASRETQYF
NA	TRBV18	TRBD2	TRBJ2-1	TGTGCCAGCTCAACGACGGCGGGAGTGTACCAAGGGCAGTTCTTC	CASSTTAGVYQGQFF
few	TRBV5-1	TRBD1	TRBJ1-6	TGCGCCAGCAGCCCGTCAAGGGACAGGGTCGATTCACCCCTCCACTTT	CASSPSRDRVDSPLHF
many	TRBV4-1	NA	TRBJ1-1	TGCGCCAGCAGCCACAGGACCATGAACACTGAAGCTTTCTTT	CASSHRTMNTEAFF
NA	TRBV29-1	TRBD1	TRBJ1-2	TGCAGCGTGAAGGGACAGGGGGTTTACACCTTC	CSVKGQGVYTF
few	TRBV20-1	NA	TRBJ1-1	TGCAGTGCTAGAGAGTGGAGGGGCGAAAACACTGAAGCTTTCTTT	CSAREWRGENTEAFF
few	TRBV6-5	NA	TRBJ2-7	TGTGCCAGCAGTCCGGGCGTGGCTAGCGACTACGAGCAGTACTTC	CASSPGVASDYEQYF
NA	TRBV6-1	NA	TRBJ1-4	TGTGCCAGCAGTGATCAATTTTTTCTAATTAATGAAAAACTGTTTTTT	CASSDQFFLINEKLFF
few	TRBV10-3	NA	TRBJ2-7	TGTGCCACCTGGATGTACGAGCAGTACTTC	CATWMYEQYF
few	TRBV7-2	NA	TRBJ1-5	TGTGCCAGCAGCTTATTAGGGTTTGCTCAGCCCCAGCATTTT	CASSLLGFAQPQHF
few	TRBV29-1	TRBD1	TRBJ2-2	TGCAGCGTTGAAGCCAGGGGGCGCAACACCGGGGAGCTGTTTTTT	CSVEARGRNTGELFF
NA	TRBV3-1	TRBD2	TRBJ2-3	TGTGCCAGCAGCCAAGCAGCGGGGGGGCTGGATACGCAGTATTTT	CASSQAAGGLDTQYF
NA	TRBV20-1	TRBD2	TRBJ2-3	TGCAGTGCTGGAGGACTAGCGGCACTTCATACGCAGTATTTT	CSAGGLAALHTQYF
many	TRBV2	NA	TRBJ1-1	TGTGCCAGCAACCGAGAGGGGGTGAATGCGGAAGCTTTCTTT	CASNREGVNAEAFF
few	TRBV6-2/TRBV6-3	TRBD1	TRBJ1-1	TGTGCCAGCAGTTACGGACAGGGATGGACTGAAGCTTTCTTT	CASSYGQGWTEAFF
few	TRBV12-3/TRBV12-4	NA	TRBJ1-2	TGTGCCAGCAGTTACCGGGGCCTCGGAAGCGTAAGGGGCTACACCTTC	CASSYRGLGSVRGYTF
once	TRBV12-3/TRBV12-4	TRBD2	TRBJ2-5	TGTGCCAGCAGTTCTGCCGGACTAGCGGTTCAAATTCAGACCCAGTACTTC	CASSSAGLAVQIQTQYF
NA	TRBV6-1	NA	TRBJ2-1	TGTGCCAGCAGCCGACCCCGGGACAATGAGCAGTTCTTC	CASSRPRDNEQFF
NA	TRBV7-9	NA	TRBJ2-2	TGTGCCAGCAGCTCCACCGGGGCCAGGAACACCGGGGAGCTGTTTTTT	CASSSTGARNTGELFF
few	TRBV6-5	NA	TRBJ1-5	TGTGCCAGCAGTTACCCCCGTAAATCGAGCAATCAGCCCCAGCATTTT	CASSYPRKSSNQPQHF
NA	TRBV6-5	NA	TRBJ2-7	TGTGCCAGCAGTTACTCGAAGGGCAGGATAACCTACGAGCAGTACTTC	CASSYSKGRITYEQYF
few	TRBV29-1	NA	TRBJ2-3	TGCAGCGTGGCGGGACACGGAAACACAGATACGCAGTATTTT	CSVAGHGNTDTQYF
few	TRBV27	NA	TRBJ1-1	TGTGCCAGCAGTTTAGGGGTACAGGGCGGCACTGAAGCTTTCTTT	CASSLGVQGGTEAFF
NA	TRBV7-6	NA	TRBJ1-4	TGTGCCAGCAGCTTGGAGGGTCCGCCCGCTGAACTGTTTTTT	CASSLEGPPAELFF
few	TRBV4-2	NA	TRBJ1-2	TGTGCCAGCAGCCAAGGTGGAGGTTTTTATGGCTACACCTTC	CASSQGGGFYGYTF
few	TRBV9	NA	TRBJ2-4	TGTGCCAGCAGCTACGGGCCTCGAGGGGCCAAAAACATTCAGTACTTC	CASSYGPRGAKNIQYF
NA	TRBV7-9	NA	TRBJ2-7	TGTGCCAGCAGCTTAGAGTACAGGAAGATCTACGAGCAGTACTTC	CASSLEYRKIYEQYF
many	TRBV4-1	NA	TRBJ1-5	TGCGCCAGCAGCCATGGGCCTGGGGGGCCCCAGCATTTT	CASSHGPGGPQHF
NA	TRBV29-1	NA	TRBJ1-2	TGCAGCGTGGCCGGGACCTTACTAGCTGGCTACACCTTC	CSVAGTLLAGYTF
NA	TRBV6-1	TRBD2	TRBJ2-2	TGTGCCACCCGGACTAGCGGGAGTGGACGGGCCGGGGAGCTGTTTTTT	CATRTSGSGRAGELFF
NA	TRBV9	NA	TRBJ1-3	TGTGCCAGCAGCCCAAAAGCAGGGAGGTATTCTGGAAACACCATATATTTT	CASSPKAGRYSGNTIYF
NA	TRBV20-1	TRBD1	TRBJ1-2	TGCAGTGCCCCCGGGACAGGGGGCCGAGGGGGCTACACCTTC	CSAPGTGGRGGYTF
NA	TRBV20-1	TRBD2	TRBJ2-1	TGCAGTGCTAGGCGGCTAGCGGTCGAGCAGTTCTTC	CSARRLAVEQFF
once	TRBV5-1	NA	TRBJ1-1	TGCGCCAGCTTACCAGGACCGGGGGACACTGAAGCTTTCTTT	CASLPGPGDTEAFF
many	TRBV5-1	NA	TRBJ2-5	TGCGCCAGCAGTAGATGGGGCCAAGAGACCCAGTACTTC	CASSRWGQETQYF
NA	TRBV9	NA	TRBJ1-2	TGTGCCAGCAGCGTAGATCCCACGGGCGATCGGTTTTATGGCTACACCTTC	CASSVDPTGDRFYGYTF
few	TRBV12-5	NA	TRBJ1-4	TGTGCTAGTGGTTGGATAAACAGGGCAACTAATGAAAAACTGTTTTTT	CASGWINRATNEKLFF
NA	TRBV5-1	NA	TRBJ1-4	TGCGCCAGCAGCTTGGCGGGACCGTACAATGAAAAACTGTTTTTT	CASSLAGPYNEKLFF
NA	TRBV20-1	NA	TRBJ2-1	TGCAGTGCTCTAGGGTGGGGGCCGCACTACAATGAGCAGTTCTTC	CSALGWGPHYNEQFF